This T cell receptor (beta chain) was documented in a study of vaccination effects on CD4 cells after COVID-19. Viral peptide pools were used in the ViraFEST assay to expand antigen-specific CD4+ T cells, and sequencing came afterward. CD4+ T cells were isolated after roughly nine days of culture. Previously uninfected by SARS-CoV-2, the vaccine recipients also showed negative nucleocapsid antibodies. TCRdb keeps only in-frame clones here, not all; method: immunoSEQ multiplex PCR. This sample carries 74,000 or so clones, 80% of them seen once, and the ten largest clones take more than 9%. Comment on this clone: The antigen remains undetermined.

CDR1 KGHSH and CDR2 LQKENI come from the germline V gene. V was shortened by 2 bases and J by 7 bases, with 8 bases between the two germline ends. The length of the CDR3 is 12 residues. The starting material was CD4+ T cells from PBMCs cultured with SARS-CoV-2 spike peptides, obtained before COVID-19 vaccination. This chain connects TRBV18 to TRBJ1-1, with D tentatively TRBD1 (5 bases). The sequence was obtained from a human donor who received a COVID-19 vaccine. DNA of the CDR3: TGTGCCAGCTCACCAGGGGGGGGTGAAGCTTTCTTT. Translated, it gives CASSPGGGEAFF.